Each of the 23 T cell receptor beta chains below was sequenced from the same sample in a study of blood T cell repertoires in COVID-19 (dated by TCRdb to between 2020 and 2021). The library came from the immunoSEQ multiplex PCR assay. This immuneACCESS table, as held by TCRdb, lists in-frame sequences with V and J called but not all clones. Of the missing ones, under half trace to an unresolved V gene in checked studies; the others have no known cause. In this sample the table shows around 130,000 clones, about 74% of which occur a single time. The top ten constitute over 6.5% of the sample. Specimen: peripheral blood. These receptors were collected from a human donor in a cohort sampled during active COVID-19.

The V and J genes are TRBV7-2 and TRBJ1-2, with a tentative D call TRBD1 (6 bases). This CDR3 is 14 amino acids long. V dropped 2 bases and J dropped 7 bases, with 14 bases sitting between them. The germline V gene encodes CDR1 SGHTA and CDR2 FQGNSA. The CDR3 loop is CASSLTGLPAGYTF. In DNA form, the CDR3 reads TGTGCCAGCAGCTTAACAGGGCTCCCCGCTGGCTACACCTTC. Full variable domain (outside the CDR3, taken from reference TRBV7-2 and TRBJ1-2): GAGVSQSPSNKVTEKGKDVELRCDPISGHTALYWYRQSLGQGLEFLIYFQGNSAPDKSGLPSDRFSAERTGGSVSTLTIQRTQQEDSAVYLCASSLTGLPAGYTFGSGTRLTVV.

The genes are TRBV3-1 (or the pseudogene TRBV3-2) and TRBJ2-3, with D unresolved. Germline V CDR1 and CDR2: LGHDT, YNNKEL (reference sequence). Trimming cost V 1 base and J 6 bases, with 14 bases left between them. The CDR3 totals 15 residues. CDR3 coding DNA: TGTGCCAGCAGCCAAGTTGGCCGGCAGGCCGATACGCAGTATTTT. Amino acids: CASSQVGRQADTQYF.

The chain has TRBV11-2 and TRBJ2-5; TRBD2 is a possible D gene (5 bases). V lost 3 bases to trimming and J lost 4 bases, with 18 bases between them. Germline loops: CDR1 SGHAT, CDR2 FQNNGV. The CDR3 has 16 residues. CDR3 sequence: CASSFRLSASRETQYF. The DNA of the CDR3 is TGTGCCAGCAGCTTCCGCCTTAGCGCCTCCAGAGAGACCCAGTACTTC.

The CDR3 DNA is TGTGCCACCCAAGACAGGTTGGGGACTGAAGCTTTCTTT. This sequence encodes CATQDRLGTEAFF. The genes are TRBV24-1 and TRBJ1-1; perhaps TRBD1 as D (6 bases). The CDR3 is 13 residues long. Germline CDR1 and CDR2: KGHDR and SFDVKD. The V end was cut by 9 bases, the J end by 5 bases, with 15 bases between.

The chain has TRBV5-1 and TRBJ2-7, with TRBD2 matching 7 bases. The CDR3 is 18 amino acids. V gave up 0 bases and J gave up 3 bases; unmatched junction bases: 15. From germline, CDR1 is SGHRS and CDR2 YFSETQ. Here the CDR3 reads CASSLEGVAGGFLYEQYF. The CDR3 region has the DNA TGCGCCAGCAGCTTGGAAGGGGTAGCGGGTGGGTTCCTCTACGAGCAGTACTTC.

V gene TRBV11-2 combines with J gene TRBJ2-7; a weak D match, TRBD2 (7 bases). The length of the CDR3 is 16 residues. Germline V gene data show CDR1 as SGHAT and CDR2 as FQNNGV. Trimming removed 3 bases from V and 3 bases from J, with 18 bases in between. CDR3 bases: TGTGCCAGCAGCTTGGTGGGGGCGGGAGAGTACTACGAGCAGTACTTC. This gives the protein CASSLVGAGEYYEQYF. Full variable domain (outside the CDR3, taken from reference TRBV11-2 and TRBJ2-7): EAGVAQSPRYKIIEKRQSVAFWCNPISGHATLYWYQQILGQGPKLLIQFQNNGVVDDSQLPKDRFSAERLKGVDSTLKIQPAKLEDSAVYLCASSLVGAGEYYEQYFGPGTRLTVT.

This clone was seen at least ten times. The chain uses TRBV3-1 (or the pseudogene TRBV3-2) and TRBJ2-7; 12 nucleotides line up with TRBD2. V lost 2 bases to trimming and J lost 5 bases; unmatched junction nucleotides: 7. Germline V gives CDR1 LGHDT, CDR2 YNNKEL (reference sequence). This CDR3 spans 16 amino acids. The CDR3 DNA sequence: TGTGCCAGCAGCCAACAGACTAGCGGGGGTATAGACGAGCAGTACTTC. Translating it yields CASSQQTSGGIDEQYF.

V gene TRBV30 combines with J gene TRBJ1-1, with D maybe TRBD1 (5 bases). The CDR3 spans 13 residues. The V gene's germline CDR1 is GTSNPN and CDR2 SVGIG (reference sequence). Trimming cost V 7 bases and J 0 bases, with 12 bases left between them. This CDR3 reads CAFDRKMNTEAFF. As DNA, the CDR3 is TGTGCCTTTGACAGAAAAATGAACACTGAAGCTTTCTTT. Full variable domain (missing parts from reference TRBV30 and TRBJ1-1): SQTIHQWPATLVQPVGSPLSLECTVEGTSNPNLYWYRQAAGRGLQLLFYSVGIGQISSEVPQNLSASRPQDRQFILSSKKLLLSDSGFYLCAFDRKMNTEAFFGQGTRLTVV.

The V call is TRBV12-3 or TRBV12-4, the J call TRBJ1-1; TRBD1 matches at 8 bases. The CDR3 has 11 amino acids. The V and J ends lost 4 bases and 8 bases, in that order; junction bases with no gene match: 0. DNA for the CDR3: TGTGCCAGCAGTTACAGGGGGGAAGCTTTCTTT. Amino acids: CASSYRGEAFF.

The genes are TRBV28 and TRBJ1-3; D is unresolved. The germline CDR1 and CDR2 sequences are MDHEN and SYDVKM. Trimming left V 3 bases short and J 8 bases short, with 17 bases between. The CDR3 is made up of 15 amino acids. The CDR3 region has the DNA TGTGCCAGCAGTTTTACGCGGACTACGGTGGACACCATATATTTT. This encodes CASSFTRTTVDTIYF.

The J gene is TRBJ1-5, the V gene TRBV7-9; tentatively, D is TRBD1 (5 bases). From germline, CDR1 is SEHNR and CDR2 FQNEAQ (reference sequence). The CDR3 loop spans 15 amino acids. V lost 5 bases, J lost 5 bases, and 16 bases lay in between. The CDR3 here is CASSKSGGTDQPQHF. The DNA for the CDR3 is TGTGCCAGCAGCAAATCCGGGGGGACGGATCAGCCCCAGCATTTT.

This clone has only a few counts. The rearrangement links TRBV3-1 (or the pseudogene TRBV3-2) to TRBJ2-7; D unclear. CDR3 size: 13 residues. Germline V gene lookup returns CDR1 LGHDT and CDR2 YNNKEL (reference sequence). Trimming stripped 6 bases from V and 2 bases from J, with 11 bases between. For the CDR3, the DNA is TGTGCCAGCAGTTCCGACTTAACCTACGAGCAGTACTTC. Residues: CASSSDLTYEQYF.

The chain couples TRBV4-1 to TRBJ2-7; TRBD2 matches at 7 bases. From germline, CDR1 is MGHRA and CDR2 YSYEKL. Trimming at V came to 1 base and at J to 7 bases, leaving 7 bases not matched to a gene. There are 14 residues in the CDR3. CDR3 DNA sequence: TGCGCCAGCAGCCAAGTAGGTTTGCGGGGGGAGCAGTACTTC. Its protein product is CASSQVGLRGEQYF.

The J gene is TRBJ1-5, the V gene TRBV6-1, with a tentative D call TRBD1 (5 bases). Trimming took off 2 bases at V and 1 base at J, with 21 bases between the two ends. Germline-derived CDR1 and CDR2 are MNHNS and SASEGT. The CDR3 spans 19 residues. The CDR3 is CASSERQFWGDGSNQPQHF. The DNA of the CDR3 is TGTGCCAGCAGTGAACGCCAGTTCTGGGGGGACGGCAGCAATCAGCCCCAGCATTTT.

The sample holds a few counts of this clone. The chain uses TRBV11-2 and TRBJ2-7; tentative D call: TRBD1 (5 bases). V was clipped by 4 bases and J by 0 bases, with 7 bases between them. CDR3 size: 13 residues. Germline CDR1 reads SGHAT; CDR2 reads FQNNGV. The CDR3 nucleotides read TGTGCCAGCAGCTCGACAGTCTCCTACGAGCAGTACTTC. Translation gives CASSSTVSYEQYF.

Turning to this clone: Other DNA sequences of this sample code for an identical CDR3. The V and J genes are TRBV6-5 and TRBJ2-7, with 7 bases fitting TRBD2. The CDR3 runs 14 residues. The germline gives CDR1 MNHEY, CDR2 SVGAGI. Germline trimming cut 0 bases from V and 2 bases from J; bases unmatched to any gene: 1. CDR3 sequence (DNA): TGTGCCAGCAGTTACTCGAGCGGGGCCTACGAGCAGTACTTC. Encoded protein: CASSYSSGAYEQYF.

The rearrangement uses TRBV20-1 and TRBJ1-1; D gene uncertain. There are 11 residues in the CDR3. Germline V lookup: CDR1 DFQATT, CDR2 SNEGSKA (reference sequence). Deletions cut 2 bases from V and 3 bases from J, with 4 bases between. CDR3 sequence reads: CSARSYTEAFF. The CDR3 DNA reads TGCAGTGCTAGAAGCTACACTGAAGCTTTCTTT.

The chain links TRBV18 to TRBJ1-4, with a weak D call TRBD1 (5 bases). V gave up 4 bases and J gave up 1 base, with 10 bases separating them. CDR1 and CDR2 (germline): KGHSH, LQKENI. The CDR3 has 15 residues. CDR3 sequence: CASSRQGGTNEKLFF. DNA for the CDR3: TGTGCCAGCTCACGGCAGGGAGGAACTAATGAAAAACTGTTTTTT.

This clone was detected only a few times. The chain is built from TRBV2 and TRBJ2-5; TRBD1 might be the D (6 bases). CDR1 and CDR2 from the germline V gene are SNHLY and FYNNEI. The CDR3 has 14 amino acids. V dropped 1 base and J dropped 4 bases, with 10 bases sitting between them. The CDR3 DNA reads TGTGCCAGCAGTGAAGGCAGGGGTCGAGAGACCCAGTACTTC. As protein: CASSEGRGRETQYF. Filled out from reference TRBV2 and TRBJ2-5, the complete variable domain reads EPEVTQTPSHQVTQMGQEVILRCVPISNHLYFYWYRQILGQKVEFLVSFYNNEISEKSEIFDDQFSVERPDGSNFTLKIRSTKLEDSAMYFCASSEGRGRETQYFGPGTRLLVL.

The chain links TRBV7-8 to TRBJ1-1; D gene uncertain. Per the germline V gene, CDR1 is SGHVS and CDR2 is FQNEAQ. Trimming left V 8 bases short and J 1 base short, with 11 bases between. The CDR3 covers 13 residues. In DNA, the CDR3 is TGTGCCAGCTCCCGGGCGGGGAACACTGAAGCTTTCTTT. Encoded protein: CASSRAGNTEAFF.

The CDR3 here is CATSDLRGSTDTQYF. CDR3 nucleotides: TGTGCCACCAGTGATTTGCGCGGGTCGACAGATACGCAGTATTTT. This chain joins TRBV24-1 and TRBJ2-3; weak D call: TRBD2 (5 bases). Germline CDR1 reads KGHDR; CDR2 reads SFDVKD. The length of the CDR3 is 15 residues. V was shortened by 0 bases and J by 3 bases, with 9 bases between the two germline ends.

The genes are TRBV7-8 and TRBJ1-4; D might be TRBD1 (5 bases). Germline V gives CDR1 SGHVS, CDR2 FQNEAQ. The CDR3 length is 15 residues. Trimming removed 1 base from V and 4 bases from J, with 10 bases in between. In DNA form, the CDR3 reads TGTGCCAGCAGCTTAGTGGGGCTACTTAATGAAAAACTGTTTTTT. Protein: CASSLVGLLNEKLFF.

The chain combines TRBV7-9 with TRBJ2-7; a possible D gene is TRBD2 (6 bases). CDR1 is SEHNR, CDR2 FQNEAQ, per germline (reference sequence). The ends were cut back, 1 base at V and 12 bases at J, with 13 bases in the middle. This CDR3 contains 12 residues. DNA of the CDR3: TGTGCCAGCAGCTTAGATGGGGGGAAGGTGTACTTC. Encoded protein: CASSLDGGKVYF.